These T cell receptor beta chains were read from a single sample in a study of vaccination and CD4 T cells after COVID-19. TCRdb re-called the PCR reads through MiXCR, storing one row per CDR3 protein. The table records 26,000 or so distinct CDR3 sequences, under 65% of them present only once. The material was CD4+ T cells from blood, obtained about 7 months after SARS-CoV-2 vaccination. These receptors all stem from a human donor who had recovered from COVID-19. The CDR3 runs from the conserved cysteine through the conserved F or W. D genes are given only for firm matches. Some rows have no size entry. The others give once, few or many, or a class for an expanded clone.

>-|TRBV6-1|-|TRBJ2-3
TGTGCCAGCAGCCAAATCGGGAGAGGCATAGATACGCAGTATTTT
CASSQIGRGIDTQYF
>-|TRBV6-1|-|TRBJ2-6
TGTGCCAGCAGTGAACTCCAGGGGTTAAGCTCTGGGGCCAACGTCCTGACTTTC
CASSELQGLSSGANVLTF
>few|TRBV27|-|TRBJ2-2
TGTGCCAGCAGTCCCAGTCACTACACCGGGGAGCTGTTTTTT
CASSPSHYTGELFF
>few|TRBV6-1|TRBD2|TRBJ2-3
TGTGCCAGCAGTAAGACTAGCGGGAGGGGGCCAGATACGCAGTATTTT
CASSKTSGRGPDTQYF
>once|TRBV19|-|TRBJ2-2
TGTGCCAGTAGTTCAGCAGGGATTAACACCGGGGAGCTGTTTTTT
CASSSAGINTGELFF
>-|TRBV5-4|TRBD2|TRBJ2-5
TGTGCCAGCAGCTCCACGGGTGCGGGAGTATGGGAGACCCAGTACTTC
CASSSTGAGVWETQYF
>-|TRBV5-4|-|TRBJ1-2
TGTGCCAGCAGCTTGGCCTCACAGGTCTATGGCTACACCTTC
CASSLASQVYGYTF
>-|TRBV20-1|-|TRBJ1-2
TGCAGTAGAGGGGAGGCAAACTATGGCTACACCTTC
CSRGEANYGYTF
>few|TRBV28|-|TRBJ2-7
TGTGCCAGCAGTACGGCGCCGTTAACCTACGAGCAGTACTTC
CASSTAPLTYEQYF
>-|TRBV6-5|-|TRBJ2-6
TGTGCCAGCAGTTACACTTCAGGGGAGGGGGCCAACGTCCTGACTTTC
CASSYTSGEGANVLTF
>few|TRBV7-2|TRBD2|TRBJ2-1
TGTGCCAGCAGCCGGAGGGAGGGCAGAAATGAGCAGTTCTTC
CASSRREGRNEQFF
>-|TRBV28|TRBD1|TRBJ2-7
TGTGCCAGCAATAAAGCCGGGACAGGATCCTACGAGCAGTACTTC
CASNKAGTGSYEQYF
>-|TRBV10-2|TRBD2|TRBJ2-1
TGCGCCAGCAGTGGCGCTAGCGGGAGGAGCGATGAGCAGTTCTTC
CASSGASGRSDEQFF
>few|TRBV20-1|-|TRBJ2-1
TGCAGTGCCCCCGCCTTTAAGCGGGCATCCTACAATGAGCAGTTCTTC
CSAPAFKRASYNEQFF
>-|TRBV29-1|TRBD1|TRBJ2-3
TGCAGCGTCCGGGACAGGGGGCTTAAAGATACGCAGTATTTT
CSVRDRGLKDTQYF
>-|TRBV6-2/TRBV6-3|-|TRBJ1-5
TGTGCCAGCAAGGCAGGGACGCTCAATCAGCCCCAGCATTTT
CASKAGTLNQPQHF
>-|TRBV15|-|TRBJ2-7
TGTGCCACCAGCAGAGAGGGGGGGGACAGCTCCTACGAGCAGTACTTC
CATSREGGDSSYEQYF
>-|TRBV15|-|TRBJ2-7
TGTGCCACCAGCAGAGGAAGCCCTAGTGGGAGCGTCGCCTACGAGCAGTACTTC
CATSRGSPSGSVAYEQYF
>-|TRBV6-1|-|TRBJ2-7
TGTGCCAGCGGTCAACTAGTTTTCACCGAGCAGTACTTC
CASGQLVFTEQYF
>-|TRBV29-1|TRBD1|TRBJ2-2
TGCAGCGGACGGACCGGGACAGCATACACCGGGGAGCTGTTTTTT
CSGRTGTAYTGELFF
>-|TRBV4-1|TRBD1|TRBJ2-7
TGCGCCAGCAGCCAGAGACAGGGGAGTTACGAGCAGTACTTC
CASSQRQGSYEQYF
>-|TRBV2|-|TRBJ2-7
TGTGCCAGCTATTCAGGGGTCGAGCAGTACTTC
CASYSGVEQYF
>-|TRBV19|-|TRBJ1-5
TGTGCCACAAACGTAAATAAAAATCAGCCCCAGCATTTT
CATNVNKNQPQHF
>-|TRBV5-8|-|TRBJ2-6
TGTGCCAGCATCTTGGTGGTGCGCTCTGGGGCCAACGTCCTGACTTTC
CASILVVRSGANVLTF
>-|TRBV2|-|TRBJ1-1
TGTGCCAGCACAGGGAACACTGAAGCTTTCTTT
CASTGNTEAFF
>-|TRBV2|-|TRBJ2-7
TGTGCCAGCAACAGGGTAGGGTACGAGCAGTACTTC
CASNRVGYEQYF
>-|TRBV6-4|TRBD2|TRBJ2-7
TGTGCCAGCAGCCTCGAAGCGGGAGGTTCTCAGAATGAGCAGTACTTC
CASSLEAGGSQNEQYF